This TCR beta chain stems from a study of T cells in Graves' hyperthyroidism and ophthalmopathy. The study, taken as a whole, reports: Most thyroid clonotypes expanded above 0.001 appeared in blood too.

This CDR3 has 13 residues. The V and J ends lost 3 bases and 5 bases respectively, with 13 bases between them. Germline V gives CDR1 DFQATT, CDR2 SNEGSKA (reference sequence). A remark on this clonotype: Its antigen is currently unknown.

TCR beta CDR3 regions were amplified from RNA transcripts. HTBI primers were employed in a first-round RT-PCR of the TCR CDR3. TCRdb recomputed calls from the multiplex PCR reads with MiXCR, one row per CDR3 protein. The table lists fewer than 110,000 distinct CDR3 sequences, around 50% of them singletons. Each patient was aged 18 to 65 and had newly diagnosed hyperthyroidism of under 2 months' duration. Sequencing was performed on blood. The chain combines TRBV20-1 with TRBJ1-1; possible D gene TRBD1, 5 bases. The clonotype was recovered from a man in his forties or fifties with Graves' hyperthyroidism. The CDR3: CSASAGLGTEAFF. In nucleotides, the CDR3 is TGCAGTGCTAGCGCAGGGTTGGGGACTGAAGCTTTCTTT.